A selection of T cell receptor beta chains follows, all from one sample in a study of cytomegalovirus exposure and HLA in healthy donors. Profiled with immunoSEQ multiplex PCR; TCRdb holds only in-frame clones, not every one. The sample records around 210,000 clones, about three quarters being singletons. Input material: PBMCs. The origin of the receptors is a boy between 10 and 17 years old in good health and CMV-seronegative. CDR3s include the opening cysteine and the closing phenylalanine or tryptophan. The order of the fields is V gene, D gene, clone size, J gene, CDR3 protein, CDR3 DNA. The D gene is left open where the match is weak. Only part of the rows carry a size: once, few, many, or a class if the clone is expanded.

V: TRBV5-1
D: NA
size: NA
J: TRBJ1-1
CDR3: CASTQMTENTEAFF
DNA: TGCGCCAGCACCCAAATGACAGAGAACACTGAAGCTTTCTTT

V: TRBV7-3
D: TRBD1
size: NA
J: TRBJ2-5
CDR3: CASSPRGQEETQYF
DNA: TGTGCCAGCAGCCCGAGGGGACAGGAAGAGACCCAGTACTTC

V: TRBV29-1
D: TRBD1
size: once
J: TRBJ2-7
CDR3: CSGGTGDGYEQYF
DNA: TGCAGCGGTGGGACAGGGGACGGCTACGAGCAGTACTTC

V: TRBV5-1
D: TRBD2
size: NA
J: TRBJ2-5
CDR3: CASGGDQETQYF
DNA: TGCGCCAGCGGGGGGGATCAAGAGACCCAGTACTTC

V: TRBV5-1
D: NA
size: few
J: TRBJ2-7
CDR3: CASRYLHEQYF
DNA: TGCGCCAGCAGGTATCTACACGAGCAGTACTTC

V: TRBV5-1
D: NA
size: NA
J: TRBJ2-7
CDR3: CASSSAGEQYF
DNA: TGCGCCAGCAGCTCGGCGGGGGAGCAGTACTTC

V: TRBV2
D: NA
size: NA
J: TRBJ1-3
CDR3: CASSEANRRRNTIYF
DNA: TGTGCCAGCAGTGAAGCGAACAGGAGAAGGAACACCATATATTTT

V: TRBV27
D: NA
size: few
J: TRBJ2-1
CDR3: CASGPGTPNEQFF
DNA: TGTGCCAGCGGCCCCGGGACTCCAAATGAGCAGTTCTTC

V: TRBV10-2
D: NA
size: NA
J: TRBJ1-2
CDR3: CASRPLKQGGYTF
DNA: TGCGCCAGCAGGCCCCTAAAACAGGGTGGCTACACCTTC

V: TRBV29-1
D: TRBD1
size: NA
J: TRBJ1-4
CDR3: CSVGDRGEKLFF
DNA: TGCAGCGTGGGGGACAGGGGTGAAAAACTGTTTTTT